This T cell receptor (beta chain) emerged from a study of cytomegalovirus exposure and HLA in healthy donors. PCR primers comprised 60 Vbeta and 13 Jbeta primers. Using immunoSEQ multiplex PCR, the repertoire was profiled, and TCRdb retains in-frame clones only, with some absent. The table shows some 130,000 clones, with 70% to 80% occurring only once. Germline V gene sequence: CDR1 SNHLY, CDR2 FYNNEI. V lost 4 bases and J lost 4, with 16 bases in between. The CDR3 runs to 15 residues. Input material: PBMCs. The rearrangement uses TRBV2 and TRBJ1-2; perhaps TRBD1 as D (5 bases). The sequence came from a man aged 30-40 years in good health and CMV-seronegative. The CDR3 coding sequence is TGTGCCAGCAGTGCCCAGGGCGGATTGGCCTATGGCTACACCTTC. Translating gives CASSAQGGLAYGYTF.